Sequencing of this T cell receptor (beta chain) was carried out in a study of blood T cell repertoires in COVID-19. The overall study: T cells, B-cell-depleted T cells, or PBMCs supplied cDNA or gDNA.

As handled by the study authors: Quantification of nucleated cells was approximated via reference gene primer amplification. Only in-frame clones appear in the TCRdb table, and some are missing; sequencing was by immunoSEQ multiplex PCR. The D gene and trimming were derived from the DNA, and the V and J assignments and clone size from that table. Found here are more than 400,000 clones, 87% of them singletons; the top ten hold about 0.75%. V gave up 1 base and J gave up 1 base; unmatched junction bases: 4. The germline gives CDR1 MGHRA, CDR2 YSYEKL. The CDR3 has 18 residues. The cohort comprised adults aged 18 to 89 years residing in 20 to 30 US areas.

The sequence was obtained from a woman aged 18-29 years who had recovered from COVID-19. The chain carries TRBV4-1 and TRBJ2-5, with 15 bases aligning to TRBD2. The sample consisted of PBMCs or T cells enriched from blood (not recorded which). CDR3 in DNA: TGCGCCAGCAGCCAAGGGACTAGCGGGGGGGGGCCCCAAGAGACCCAGTACTTC. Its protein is CASSQGTSGGGPQETQYF.